This TCR beta chain was identified in a study of cytomegalovirus exposure and HLA in healthy donors. The V and J ends lost 8 bases and 4 bases, in that order; junction bases with no gene match: 22. In germline, CDR1 is LNHDA, CDR2 SQIVND (reference sequence). This CDR3 contains 18 residues. The primer mix had 60 Vbeta and 13 Jbeta primers. The assay was immunoSEQ multiplex PCR, and TCRdb's table has in-frame clones only and misses some. The sample lists around 120,000 clones; around 70% were seen once. This TCR derives from a human donor in good health. What was sequenced was PBMCs. The gene calls are TRBV19 and TRBJ1-2; 7 positions match TRBD1. The CDR3 spells CASRTTGQRNPRGYGYTF. CDR3 sequence (DNA): TGTGCCAGTCGTACTACGGGACAGCGAAACCCTAGGGGCTATGGCTACACCTTC.